This T cell receptor (beta chain) is from a study of cytomegalovirus exposure and HLA in healthy donors. About the study: In an early release, HLA-typed donors contributed 90 million or so unique TCR sequences.

Researchers ran the PCR with 60 Vbeta and 13 Jbeta primers. As handled by the study authors: A later analysis tallied 87 million or so unique TCR beta chains, 8.5 million to 11 million of them shared. Only in-frame clones appear in the TCRdb table, and some are missing; sequencing was by immunoSEQ multiplex PCR. V and J calls and clone size follow that table, whereas D and trimming were derived from the DNA. The table for this sample gives under 95,000 clones. Study outcomes and limitations: Earlier findings revealed that most TCR beta V segments proved productive either about 87% or about 30% of the time.

The trim removed 0 bases at V and 5 bases at J, leaving 8 bases unmatched. Per the germline V gene, CDR1 is MNHEY and CDR2 is SVGAGI. There are 16 residues in the CDR3. Concerning this clone: Its antigen is still unknown.

The source of this sequence is a man in his late teens or twenties in good health and CMV-seropositive. The sample comprised PBMCs. The V gene is TRBV6-5, the J gene TRBJ1-1; 8 positions agree with TRBD1. CDR3 in amino acids: CASSYSGQVSGTEAFF. The CDR3 region has the DNA TGTGCCAGCAGTTACTCGGGACAGGTCTCGGGGACTGAAGCTTTCTTT.